This T cell receptor beta chain was documented in a study of T cell changes during pregnancy in multiple sclerosis. Sequenced by immunoSEQ multiplex PCR; TCRdb stores in-frame clones only, minus some. This table holds about 28,000 clones, approximately 91% found once. The CDR3 is 14 residues long. V gave up 2 bases and J gave up 4 bases; unmatched junction bases: 3. The germline CDR1 and CDR2 sequences are SGHTA and FQGNSA. The chain links TRBV7-2 to TRBJ1-1; 8 positions match TRBD1. The source material was CD4+ T cells from peripheral blood mononuclear cells, sampled in the first trimester of pregnancy. The source of this sequence is a female donor in good health, enrolled as a control in a pregnancy study. CDR3 amino acids: CASSLLDRGTEAFF. CDR3 coding DNA: TGTGCCAGCAGCTTACTAGACAGGGGCACTGAAGCTTTCTTT. The whole variable domain, filled in from reference TRBV7-2 and TRBJ1-1, reads GAGVSQSPSNKVTEKGKDVELRCDPISGHTALYWYRQSLGQGLEFLIYFQGNSAPDKSGLPSDRFSAERTGGSVSTLTIQRTQQEDSAVYLCASSLLDRGTEAFFGQGTRLTVV.